This T cell receptor (beta chain) came from a study of T-cell reconstitution after alpha-beta-depleted transplantation in children (dated by TCRdb to 2016 to 2018). About the full investigation: The study quantitatively tracked T-cell immune reconstitution after TCRalphabeta/CD19-depleted allogeneic hematopoietic cell transplantation in children using TCR repertoire profiling. Points the paper makes about the study in general: The high TCRbeta diversity at day 60 in some patients was ascribed to recipient T cells and intrathymic progenitors that had survived conditioning. The frequencies of hyperexpanded clones fell over the following months, and after one year, T-cell counts and TCRbeta diversity were mostly attributed to newly produced T cells. Apparently early alphabetaT-cell count recovery about two months after transplant reportedly relied on only several hundred rapidly expanded clones derived from non-depleted graft cells.

Note on this clonotype: Its specific antigen is unknown. Within one base of it there is no much larger clone, and no base qualities were kept.

According to the study, the label for this sample's treatment or condition signals: allogeneic hematopoietic cell transplantation with graft depleted of TCRalphabeta T cells and CD19 B cells. The transplant recipients were children given TCRalphabeta/CD19-depleted allogeneic hematopoietic cell grafts. From cysteine to phenylalanine, the CDR3 is 16 amino acids long. This entry keeps only the CDR3 DNA: 48 bases, framed from base 1. Deletion took 0 bases off V and 3 bases off J, with a span of 14 bases between the germline ends. From the germline V gene, CDR1 is SGHAT and CDR2 is FQNNGV. Libraries came from PCR. The data were produced on an Illumina HiSeq 2500. TCR library preparation used molecular barcoding, with unique molecular identifiers applied to normalize quantification of the TCRbeta repertoire. The public reads were reanalyzed by TCRdb: fastp trimming at Q25, MiXCR alignment, in-frame beta chains only. Each entry merges the rows of one CDR3 protein and shows their most common DNA and genes. This sample comprises about 440,000 distinct CDR3 sequences, about 45% of them detected only once. Together, the top ten hold 27% of the sample.

The TCR was taken from a girl aged 2 to 10 with aplastic anemia, due to receive a stem cell transplant. The sequence links TRBV11-2 to TRBJ1-2; the D gene cannot be resolved reliably. The starting material was PBMCs, obtained before TCRalphabeta/CD19-depleted stem cell transplant. The CDR3 reads CASSLDPGKWDYGYTF. The sequence in DNA is TGTGCCAGCAGCTTAGATCCTGGGAAGTGGGACTATGGCTACACCTTC.